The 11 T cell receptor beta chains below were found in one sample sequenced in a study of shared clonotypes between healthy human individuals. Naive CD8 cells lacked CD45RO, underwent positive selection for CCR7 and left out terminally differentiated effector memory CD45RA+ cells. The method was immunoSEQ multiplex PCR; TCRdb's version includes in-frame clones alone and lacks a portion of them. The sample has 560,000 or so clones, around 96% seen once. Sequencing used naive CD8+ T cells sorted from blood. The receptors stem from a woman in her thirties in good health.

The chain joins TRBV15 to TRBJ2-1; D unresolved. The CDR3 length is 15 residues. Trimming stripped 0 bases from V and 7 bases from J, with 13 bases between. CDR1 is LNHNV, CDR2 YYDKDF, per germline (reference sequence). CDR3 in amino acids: CATSRDVNDRNEQFF. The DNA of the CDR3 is TGTGCCACCAGCAGAGATGTGAACGACCGGAATGAGCAGTTCTTC.

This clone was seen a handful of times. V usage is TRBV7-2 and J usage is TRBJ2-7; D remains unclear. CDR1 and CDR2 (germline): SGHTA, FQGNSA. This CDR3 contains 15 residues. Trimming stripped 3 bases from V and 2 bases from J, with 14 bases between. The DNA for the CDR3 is TGTGCCAGCAGCTTGAGACCAACTAATCCCTACGAGCAGTACTTC. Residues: CASSLRPTNPYEQYF. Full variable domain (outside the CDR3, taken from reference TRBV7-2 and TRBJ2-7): GAGVSQSPSNKVTEKGKDVELRCDPISGHTALYWYRQSLGQGLEFLIYFQGNSAPDKSGLPSDRFSAERTGGSVSTLTIQRTQQEDSAVYLCASSLRPTNPYEQYFGPGTRLTVT.

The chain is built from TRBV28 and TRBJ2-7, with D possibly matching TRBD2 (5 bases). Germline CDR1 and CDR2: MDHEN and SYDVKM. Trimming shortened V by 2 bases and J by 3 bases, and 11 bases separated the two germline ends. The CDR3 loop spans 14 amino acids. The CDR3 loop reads CASSLGRAGYEQYF. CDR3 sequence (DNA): TGTGCCAGCAGTTTAGGGCGGGCGGGCTACGAGCAGTACTTC.

This chain's CDR3 is CASSFINEQFF. The CDR3 DNA reads TGTGCCAGCAGCTTCATTAATGAGCAGTTCTTC. The chain couples TRBV28 to TRBJ2-1; D unresolved. V shed 6 bases and J shed 7 bases, with 7 bases lying between them. Germline V gives CDR1 MDHEN, CDR2 SYDVKM. CDR3 length: 11 amino acids.

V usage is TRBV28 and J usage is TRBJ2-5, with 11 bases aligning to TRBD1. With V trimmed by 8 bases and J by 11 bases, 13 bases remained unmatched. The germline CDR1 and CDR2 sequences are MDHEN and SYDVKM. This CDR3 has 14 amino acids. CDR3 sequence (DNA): TGTGCCAGCCGTACGAGGGGACAGGGGGGTGAGCAGTACTTC. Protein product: CASRTRGQGGEQYF. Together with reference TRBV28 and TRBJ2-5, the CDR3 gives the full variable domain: DVKVTQSSRYLVKRTGEKVFLECVQDMDHENMFWYRQDPGLGLRLIYFSYDVKMKEKGDIPEGYSVSREKKERFSLILESASTNQTSMYLCASRTRGQGGEQYFGPGTRLLVL.

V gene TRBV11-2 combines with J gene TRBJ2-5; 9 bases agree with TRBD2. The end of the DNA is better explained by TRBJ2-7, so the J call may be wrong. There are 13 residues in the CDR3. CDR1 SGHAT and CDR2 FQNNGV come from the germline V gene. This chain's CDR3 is CASSFSAGGEQYF. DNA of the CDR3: TGTGCCAGCAGCTTCTCAGCGGGGGGCGAGCAGTACTTC.

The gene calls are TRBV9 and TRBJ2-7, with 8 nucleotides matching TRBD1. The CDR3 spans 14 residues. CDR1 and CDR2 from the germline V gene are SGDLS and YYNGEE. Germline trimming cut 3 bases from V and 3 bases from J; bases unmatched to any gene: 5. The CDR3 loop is CASSATGQGYEQYF. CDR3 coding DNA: TGTGCCAGCAGCGCAACCGGACAGGGCTACGAGCAGTACTTC.

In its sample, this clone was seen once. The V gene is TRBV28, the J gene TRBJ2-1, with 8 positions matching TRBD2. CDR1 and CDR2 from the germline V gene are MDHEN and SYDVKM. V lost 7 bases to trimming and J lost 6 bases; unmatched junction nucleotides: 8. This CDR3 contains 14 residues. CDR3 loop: CASTLGLAGNEQFF. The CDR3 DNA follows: TGTGCCAGCACCCTAGGGCTAGCGGGCAATGAGCAGTTCTTC.

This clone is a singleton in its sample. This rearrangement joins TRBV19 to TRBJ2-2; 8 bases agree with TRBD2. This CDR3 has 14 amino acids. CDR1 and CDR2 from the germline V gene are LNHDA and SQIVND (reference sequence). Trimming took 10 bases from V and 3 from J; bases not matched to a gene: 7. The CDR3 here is CATSLAGDTGELFF. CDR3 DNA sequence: TGTGCCACCTCGCTAGCGGGTGACACCGGGGAGCTGTTTTTT.

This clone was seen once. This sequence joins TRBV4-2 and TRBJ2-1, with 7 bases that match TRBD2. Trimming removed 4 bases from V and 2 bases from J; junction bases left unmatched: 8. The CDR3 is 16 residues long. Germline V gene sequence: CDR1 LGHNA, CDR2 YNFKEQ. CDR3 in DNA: TGTGCCAGCAGCCCAGAGACCGGGACTACCTACAATGAGCAGTTCTTC. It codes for CASSPETGTTYNEQFF.

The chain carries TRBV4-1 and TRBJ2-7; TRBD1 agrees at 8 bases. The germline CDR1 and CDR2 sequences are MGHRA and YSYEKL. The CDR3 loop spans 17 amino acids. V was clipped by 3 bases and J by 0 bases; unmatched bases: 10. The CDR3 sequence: CASSQRTGPLLSYEQYF. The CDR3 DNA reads TGCGCCAGCAGCCAGAGGACAGGGCCCCTCCTCTCCTACGAGCAGTACTTC.